The 29 T cell receptor beta chains in this list originate from one sample, sequenced in a study of shared clonotypes between healthy human individuals. The data were produced by immunoSEQ multiplex PCR, yet TCRdb's version contains in-frame clones alone and is incomplete. This sample yields roughly 2.4 million clones, of which 90% to 96% are seen a single time; around 0.13% belongs to the top ten. Sequences were obtained from naive CD4+ T cells sorted from blood. Described subset: CD45RA+ positively selected. The receptor source for this set is a man younger than 35 in good health.

V gene TRBV9 combines with J gene TRBJ2-2; TRBD2 is a possible D gene (5 bases). Germline V CDR1 and CDR2: SGDLS, YYNGEE. The V end was cut by 3 bases, the J end by 6 bases, with 21 bases between. The length of the CDR3 is 17 residues. The CDR3 loop is CASSGQVRGLGAGELFF. The CDR3 DNA sequence: TGTGCCAGCAGCGGACAAGTCCGAGGGCTGGGCGCCGGGGAGCTGTTTTTT.

The CDR3: CASSWTSGGSGTQYF. As DNA, the CDR3 is TGTGCCAGCAGCTGGACTAGCGGGGGCTCCGGTACGCAGTATTTT. This sequence joins TRBV7-9 and TRBJ2-3, with 13 bases lining up with TRBD2. The CDR3 has 15 amino acids. CDR1 and CDR2 (germline): SEHNR, FQNEAQ (reference sequence). Unmatched junction bases numbered 6, after V lost 4 bases and J lost 8 bases.

The rearrangement joins TRBV29-1 to TRBJ2-3, with 13 bases aligning to TRBD2. CDR1 and CDR2 (germline): SQVTM, ANQGSEA. There are 15 residues in the CDR3. V trimming: 7 bases; J trimming: 0 bases; junction bases outside the gene matches: 4. The CDR3 is CSARLAGGSTDTQYF. DNA for the CDR3: TGCAGCGCACGACTAGCGGGGGGAAGCACAGATACGCAGTATTTT.

CDR3 bases: TGTGCCAGCAGCCCATGGAAAGAGACCCAGTACTTC. Residues: CASSPWKETQYF. J is TRBJ2-5 and V is TRBV7-8; D gene unclear. Germline V lookup: CDR1 SGHVS, CDR2 FQNEAQ. V gave up 5 bases and J gave up 3 bases, with 7 bases separating them. The length of the CDR3 is 12 residues.

V and J are TRBV7-2 and TRBJ2-5; TRBD1 matches 10 bases. The CDR3 consists of 16 residues. After removal of 1 base from V and 5 bases from J, the junction contained 7 bases not matched to a gene. Germline CDR1 is SGHTA and CDR2 is FQGNSA. The CDR3 nucleotides are TGTGCCAGCAGCTTAGATGGCCGACAGGGGGCGGAGACCCAGTACTTC. This codes for CASSLDGRQGAETQYF. The full variable domain, rest sourced from reference TRBV7-2 and TRBJ2-5, is GAGVSQSPSNKVTEKGKDVELRCDPISGHTALYWYRQSLGQGLEFLIYFQGNSAPDKSGLPSDRFSAERTGGSVSTLTIQRTQQEDSAVYLCASSLDGRQGAETQYFGPGTRLLVL.

On this clone itself: Within the sample, other DNA sequences also encode this same CDR3. The J gene is TRBJ2-2, the V gene TRBV6-5; 7 nucleotides agree with TRBD1. Trimming removed 5 bases from V and 1 base from J; junction bases left unmatched: 1. The CDR3 consists of 14 residues. Germline values: CDR1 MNHEY, CDR2 SVGAGI. The CDR3, as DNA: TGTGCCAGCAGTCGGGACAGGAACACCGGGGAGCTGTTTTTT. Protein: CASSRDRNTGELFF.

This clone was detected once. The rearrangement uses TRBV18 and TRBJ1-1; TRBD1 matches at 9 bases. CDR3 size: 13 residues. Germline V lookup: CDR1 KGHSH, CDR2 LQKENI. After removal of 6 bases from V and 10 bases from J, the junction contained 9 bases not matched to a gene. CDR3 DNA sequence: TGTGCCAGCTCCCAACAGGGGGCGCTTAGAGCTTTCTTT. This gives the protein CASSQQGALRAFF.

The chain joins TRBV5-1 to TRBJ2-3, with TRBD2 identical over 15 bases. The CDR3 has 18 amino acids. Germline values: CDR1 SGHRS, CDR2 YFSETQ. V lost 4 bases and J lost 2; bases outside the gene matches: 8. CDR3 protein: CASSPGTSGGTYTDTQYF. In nucleotides, the CDR3 is TGCGCCAGCAGCCCTGGGACTAGCGGGGGGACCTACACAGATACGCAGTATTTT.

This clone was observed a single time. This chain links TRBV11-2 with TRBJ1-3; D gene ambiguous. This CDR3 has 14 amino acids. V was cut by 3 bases and J by 3 bases, with 9 bases left in between. CDR1 and CDR2 (germline): SGHAT, FQNNGV. In DNA, the CDR3 is TGTGCCAGCAGCTTTCTGGGGAATGGAAACACCATATATTTT. Translating it yields CASSFLGNGNTIYF.

The chain combines TRBV6-1 with TRBJ2-1, with D unresolved. Trimming shortened V by 0 bases and J by 2 bases, and 11 bases separated the two germline ends. Germline CDR1 reads MNHNS; CDR2 reads SASEGT. The CDR3 is 16 amino acids. CDR3 DNA sequence: TGTGCCAGCAGTGAAGCGCTTGGGAAAGCCTACAATGAGCAGTTCTTC. This gives the protein CASSEALGKAYNEQFF.

V and J are TRBV4-1 and TRBJ2-7; 7 bases are shared with TRBD2. With 0 bases clipped from V and 3 bases from J, the junction kept 5 bases outside the gene matches. The CDR3 has 15 residues. CDR1 and CDR2 (germline): MGHRA, YSYEKL. The CDR3 is CASSQDGGRNYEQYF. As DNA, the CDR3 is TGCGCCAGCAGCCAAGACGGCGGGAGAAACTACGAGCAGTACTTC.

The chain employs TRBV6-7 and TRBJ2-3, with 10 positions matching TRBD2. TRBV6-7 is recorded as an ORF, its role being uncertain. This CDR3 has 15 residues. The junction had 5 bases not matched to a gene; V was cut back by 6 bases and J by 2 bases. In nucleotides, the CDR3 is TGTGCCAGCAGACCTCTAGCGGGGGCCACAGATACGCAGTATTTT. This translates into CASRPLAGATDTQYF.

In its sample, this clone was seen a few times. The same CDR3 can be traced to other DNA sequences in this sample. The chain recombines TRBV10-3 with TRBJ2-5; D remains ambiguous. The germline V and J ends were trimmed by 0 bases and 5 bases, with 4 bases remaining between them. This CDR3 spans 12 amino acids. Germline V lookup: CDR1 ENHRY, CDR2 SYGVKD. Here the CDR3 reads CAISESWETQYF. The CDR3 region has the DNA TGTGCCATCAGTGAGTCATGGGAGACCCAGTACTTC.

This clone was recorded only once. V gene TRBV30 combines with J gene TRBJ1-1; possibly TRBD1 for D (5 bases). CDR3 size: 12 residues. CDR1 GTSNPN and CDR2 SVGIG come from the germline V gene (reference sequence). Between the trimmed V and J ends, which lost 3 bases and 5 bases, there was a span of 10 bases. The CDR3 spells CAWSVQATEAFF. Here the CDR3 DNA reads TGTGCCTGGAGCGTACAGGCGACTGAAGCTTTCTTT.

This sequence joins TRBV5-6 and TRBJ1-2; D possibly corresponds to TRBD1 (5 bases). The ends were cut back, 4 bases at V and 5 bases at J, with 21 bases in the middle. Germline values: CDR1 SGHDT, CDR2 YYEEEE. The CDR3 consists of 16 residues. The CDR3 DNA sequence: TGTGCCAGCAGCACCCAATGGGACGCCGGAATTTATGGCTACACCTTC. It codes for CASSTQWDAGIYGYTF. Together with reference TRBV5-6 and TRBJ1-2, the CDR3 gives the full variable domain: DAGVTQSPTHLIKTRGQQVTLRCSPKSGHDTVSWYQQALGQGPQFIFQYYEEEERQRGNFPDRFSGHQFPNYSSELNVNALLLGDSALYLCASSTQWDAGIYGYTFGSGTRLTVV.

This chain links TRBV7-9 with TRBJ2-3, with 10 bases matching TRBD1. Trimming took 5 bases from V and 5 from J; bases not matched to a gene: 10. The CDR3 runs to 16 residues. In germline, CDR1 is SEHNR, CDR2 FQNEAQ (reference sequence). The CDR3 region is CASSRPGQGSLDTQYF. The CDR3 bases are TGTGCCAGCAGCCGACCGGGACAGGGGTCTTTAGATACGCAGTATTTT.

V is TRBV5-6 and J is TRBJ2-5; the D gene is possibly TRBD1 (5 bases). CDR3 length equals 15 residues. Looked up from germline, CDR1 is SGHDT and CDR2 is YYEEEE. Trimming took 0 bases from V and 2 from J, leaving 11 bases between them. The CDR3 reads CASSLVGRQQETQYF. The CDR3 nucleotides are TGTGCCAGCAGCTTGGTGGGCCGACAGCAAGAGACCCAGTACTTC.

The chain employs TRBV7-9 and TRBJ2-4; D assignment may be TRBD1 or TRBD2 (5 bases each). Looked up from germline, CDR1 is SEHNR and CDR2 is FQNEAQ (reference sequence). V dropped 3 bases and J dropped 1 base, with 16 bases sitting between them. The CDR3 has 17 amino acids. CDR3 protein: CASSLDGARLAKNIQYF. CDR3 bases: TGTGCCAGCAGCTTGGACGGGGCAAGACTGGCCAAAAACATTCAGTACTTC.

This clone has more than one count but fewer than ten. The chain carries TRBV5-4 and TRBJ1-2, with D unclear. V lost 4 bases and J 4 bases, leaving 11 bases between the germline ends. Germline lookup yields CDR1 SGHNT and CDR2 YYREEE (reference sequence). CDR3 length equals 13 residues. CDR3 nucleotide sequence: TGTGCCAGCAGCGTCAAAGATGCCTATGGCTACACCTTC. As protein: CASSVKDAYGYTF.

With regard to this clone: At the DNA level, this CDR3 is encoded by other sequences in the same sample as well. The chain links TRBV19 to TRBJ1-1; D unclear. CDR3 length: 13 amino acids. Germline CDR1 LNHDA, CDR2 SQIVND (reference sequence). Between the trimmed V and J ends, which lost 5 bases and 1 base, there was a span of 8 bases. The CDR3 nucleotides read TGTGCCAGTAGTTTGACAAGGAACACTGAAGCTTTCTTT. It is translated as CASSLTRNTEAFF.

This clone occurred a few times. V gene TRBV19 combines with J gene TRBJ1-6; possibly TRBD1 for D (6 bases). The CDR3 sequence is 15 residues long. Germline-derived CDR1 and CDR2 are LNHDA and SQIVND (reference sequence). Trimming removed 1 base at V and 9 bases at J, with 13 bases between. CDR3 nucleotides: TGTGCCAGTAGTATAGCCGGGGGCCCAAGTTCACCCCTCCACTTT. Residues: CASSIAGGPSSPLHF.

V is TRBV18 and J is TRBJ2-1; 9 nucleotides agree with TRBD2. V trimming: 2 bases; J trimming: 7 bases; junction bases outside the gene matches: 9. Germline CDR1 is KGHSH and CDR2 is LQKENI. The CDR3 consists of 16 residues. CDR3 sequence (DNA): TGTGCCAGCTCACCAGGAGTTAGCGGGGGACGGAATGAGCAGTTCTTC. Its translation is CASSPGVSGGRNEQFF.

V usage is TRBV6-5 and J usage is TRBJ1-4; a weak D match, TRBD1 (5 bases). The V gene's germline CDR1 is MNHEY and CDR2 SVGAGI. The CDR3 extends over 14 amino acids. Trimming left V 5 bases short and J 11 bases short, with 18 bases between. CDR3 sequence (DNA): TGTGCCAGCAGTCCCTCGCAGGGAATGAGTAAACTGTTTTTT. Protein product: CASSPSQGMSKLFF.

The V and J genes are TRBV2 and TRBJ2-6; D call uncertain. The V and J ends lost 6 bases and 4 bases respectively, with 10 bases between them. The CDR3 has 14 amino acids. Germline CDR1 reads SNHLY; CDR2 reads FYNNEI. The CDR3 sequence: CASSPLRGANVLTF. In nucleotides, the CDR3 is TGTGCCAGCAGCCCTTTGAGGGGGGCCAACGTCCTGACTTTC.

This clone is a singleton in its sample. The V call is TRBV2, the J call TRBJ1-1; no definite D call. Trimming removed 3 bases from V and 4 bases from J, with 9 bases in between. The CDR3 covers 13 residues. Germline V lookup: CDR1 SNHLY, CDR2 FYNNEI. CDR3 protein: CASSEDHSTEAFF. The DNA of the CDR3 is TGTGCCAGCAGTGAGGACCACTCCACTGAAGCTTTCTTT. Using reference TRBV2 and TRBJ1-1 for the parts outside the CDR3, the full variable domain is EPEVTQTPSHQVTQMGQEVILRCVPISNHLYFYWYRQILGQKVEFLVSFYNNEISEKSEIFDDQFSVERPDGSNFTLKIRSTKLEDSAMYFCASSEDHSTEAFFGQGTRLTVV.

A single count supports this clone. The rearrangement uses TRBV5-6 and TRBJ2-3, with a possible D match to TRBD2 (6 bases). The CDR3 length is 19 residues. V was pared by 2 bases and J by 0 bases, with 22 bases between. The germline gives CDR1 SGHDT, CDR2 YYEEEE. CDR3 region: CASSFGFGGSSLSTDTQYF. As DNA, the CDR3 is TGTGCCAGCAGCTTCGGCTTTGGGGGGTCGAGCTTGAGCACAGATACGCAGTATTTT.

As to this clone: The junction departs from the called germline gene at one end, perhaps through a read error. The genes are TRBV5-1 and TRBJ2-5, with TRBD1 identical over 10 bases. The CDR3 is 16 residues long. The germline gives CDR1 SGHRS, CDR2 YFSETQ. The CDR3 here is CASSLADRGRQETQYF. In DNA form, the CDR3 reads TGCGCCAGCAGTTTGGCCGACAGGGGGCGGCAAGAGACCCAGTACTTC.

Remarks on this clone: This CDR3 is also generated by other DNA sequences in the sample. J is TRBJ1-1 and V is TRBV20-1; no clear D. Looked up from germline, CDR1 is DFQATT and CDR2 is SNEGSKA (reference sequence). V was shortened by 6 bases and J by 0 bases, with 5 bases between the two germline ends. The CDR3 is 11 amino acids. CDR3 protein: CSAKLNTEAFF. CDR3 nucleotides: TGCAGTGCGAAGCTGAACACTGAAGCTTTCTTT.

V and J are TRBV19 and TRBJ1-2; 9 bases are a match to TRBD1. Trimming cost V 7 bases and J 5 bases; bases outside gene matches: 8. The CDR3 is 14 amino acids. Germline V gene data show CDR1 as LNHDA and CDR2 as SQIVND (reference sequence). CDR3: CASTKVDRGYGYTF. CDR3 DNA sequence: TGTGCCAGTACGAAGGTAGACAGGGGGTATGGCTACACCTTC.